This T cell receptor beta chain was recovered during a study of regulatory T cells in long-lasting Graves disease. This clonotype has ten or more counts. V was clipped by 2 bases and J by 0 bases, with 7 bases between them. The CDR3 runs 15 residues. The V gene's germline CDR1 is SGHDN and CDR2 FVKESK. For TCR beta, libraries came from iRepertoire HTBI primers and Arm-PCR of CDR3 regions. TCRdb processed the multiplex PCR reads anew with MiXCR; each CDR3 protein has one entry. The sample comprises about 440,000 distinct CDR3 sequences, roughly 15% of which are singletons, and around 10% rests with the top ten. Noted time point: newly diagnosed GD, antithyroid drugs for less than 3 months. Generation of the TCR library employed RNA extracted from PBMCs. These same data were also listed under a study on T cells in Graves' hyperthyroidism and ophthalmopathy. That source reports: Model output signaled ophthalmopathy a median approximately 6.2 months ahead of onset.

The sequencing here drew on peripheral blood mononuclear cells (PBMCs), taken at new diagnosis, from a patient treated with antithyroid drugs. The sequence was collected from a woman aged 30 to 39 with Graves disease. The chain is built from TRBV14 and TRBJ2-2; no clear D gene. CDR3 protein: CASSQTIANTGELFF. The CDR3 DNA reads TGTGCCAGCAGCCAAACTATCGCGAACACCGGGGAGCTGTTTTTT.